This T cell receptor beta chain derives from a study of blood T cells in healthy people across ages (dated by TCRdb to between 2015 and 2016). Broadly, across the study: In model experiments, template switching captured about one uniquely barcoded TCR beta cDNA molecule for every two T cells. Age-related changes in TCR beta repertoire diversity were measured in the study by deep sequencing normalized with unique cDNA molecular identifiers. Four age groups were formed from the donors: young (average 16 years), middle-aged (just under 40), aged (62) and long-lived (approximately 78). To avoid experimental bias, donors of different ages were spread randomly across the sequencing lanes. For two donors (one aged 18 to 29 and one aged 80 or older), the study analyzed two additional independent replicas of 1 million unique cDNA reads from the same blood draw.

The library was made by 5' RACE. Sequencer: Illumina HiSeq 2500. A second PCR of roughly 7 to 11 cycles was performed with a sample-barcoded 5' primer and a J-beta primer mix. A template-switch 5' adaptor carrying 12 random nucleotides introduced a unique molecular identifier onto each TCR beta cDNA molecule. Each sample yielded at least 3 million CDR3-containing paired-end reads. First-strand cDNA was synthesized from all RNA with the Mint cDNA synthesis kit, primed by a TRBC-specific oligonucleotide. Following uracil-DNA glycosylase treatment, a first 18-cycle PCR with universal primers M1SS and BC2_uni_R was performed on all cDNA. The original pipeline was this. For normalization, 1 million high-quality reads, each with a distinct molecular identifier, were randomly selected from each sample. Reads sharing molecular identifiers were discarded rather than binned into consensus sequences. CDR3 identification, clonotype clustering and error correction used MiTCR with a Q25 quality threshold and the strictest error-elimination algorithm. A nonparametric unseen species model with Euler transformation was used to estimate lower-bound total TCR beta diversity. The public reads were reanalyzed by TCRdb: fastp trimming at Q25, MiXCR alignment, in-frame beta chains only. Rows with a matching CDR3 protein are joined into one entry that keeps the most common DNA and genes. The V and J calls, along with clone size, are taken from TCRdb and not from the paper's own processing. Counted in this sample were about a million distinct CDR3 sequences; around 46% of them appeared once. The ten biggest clones cover about an eighth of the sample.

Summary of the overall study and its limitations: Donor CMV infection status was unknown, potentially confounding age-related changes in expanded clonotypes. Compared with the aged group, more naive CD4+ T cells, fewer expanded clones and increased TCR diversity were shown by the long-lived group, suggesting age selection. As age increased, observed TCR beta diversity per million T cells dropped in a roughly linear way, and a significant reduction was already evident by age 40. Estimates of total diversity based on one million sequenced T cells were regarded as lower bounds and as underestimates. There was a strong correlation between observed TCR beta diversity and the percentage of naive T cells measured by flow cytometry. Because profiling used bulk unsorted PBMCs, naive and antigen-experienced compartments could not be compared conclusively.

This clonotype was counted once. Its antigen has not been determined. Per-nucleotide qualities are absent, and no much larger clonotype sits a single base away. V and J are trimmed by 8 bases and 2 bases, and the gene matches miss 24 bases of the junction. The CDR3, cysteine through phenylalanine, is 20 amino acids long. The DNA shown is the 60-base CDR3, in frame from base 1. Systemically healthy Caucasian individuals from Russia, 39 in total and aged about 6 to 90 years, were included as donors. About 9.8 milliliters of peripheral blood were drawn from each donor into EDTA-treated Vacutainer tubes. PBMCs were isolated by Ficoll-Paque density-gradient centrifugation, with at least 6 million obtained per sample. Trizol reagent was used to extract total RNA from PBMCs, with at least 5.5 micrograms per sample. The percentages of naive CD45RAhigh/CD27high T cells were determined by flow cytometry on a PBMC aliquot from every donor.

The receptor comes from a man aged 25 to 40 in good health. The receptor chain draws on TRBV23-1 and TRBJ2-5, with 9 bases in between that match TRBD1. TRBV23-1 is marked as an open reading frame, function uncertain. Sequencing was carried out using blood. In nucleotide form, the sequence is TGCGCCAGCGTTACGGGGAGCTTAAAATCTAACAGGGGGCATCAAGAGACCCAGTACTTC. Its amino acids are CASVTGSLKSNRGHQETQYF.